The clone carrying this TCR beta chain has only one observation. Its antigen is as yet unknown. V trimming: 5 bases; J trimming: 1 base; junction bases outside the gene matches: 6. The CDR3 covers 15 residues. The germline V gene encodes CDR1 SGHTA and CDR2 FQGNSA. The sample is drawn from a study of cytomegalovirus exposure and HLA in healthy donors. Study-wide results and caveats: Common viral pathogens were later found to be apparently linked to several of the most significant clusters. The productive fraction for most TCR beta V segments was about 87% or about 30% in an earlier analysis.

Primers for the PCR totalled 60 Vbeta and 13 Jbeta. Sequencing was performed with immunoSEQ multiplex PCR; in TCRdb, only in-frame clones are kept and a portion is missing. This table has roughly 180,000 clones, 80% to 90% appearing once. The sequencing sample was made of PBMCs. The chain couples TRBV7-2 to TRBJ2-3, with 7 positions matching TRBD1. This clonotype was obtained from a male donor in good health and CMV-seronegative. The CDR3 loop reads CASSHYRGRTDTQYF. The CDR3 region has the DNA TGTGCCAGCAGCCATTACAGGGGACGCACAGATACGCAGTATTTT.